One sample yielded the 10 T cell receptor beta chains listed below, sequenced in a study of T-cell reconstitution after alpha-beta-depleted transplantation in children. Unique molecular identifiers were used in preparing the TCRbeta library. Using its own MiXCR run on the PCR reads, TCRdb lists one record per CDR3 protein. There are about 500,000 distinct CDR3 sequences in the sample; about 30% occur only once, and around 2.4% lies in the top ten. Sequenced here: PBMCs from the stem cell graft donor, sampled from the stem cell graft. The origin of the receptors is a human donor who donated a stem cell graft to a child with aplastic anemia.

The chain couples TRBV29-1 to TRBJ2-1; 14 nucleotides agree with TRBD2. The CDR3 length is 14 residues. Germline V CDR1 and CDR2: SQVTM, ANQGSEA. V lost 8 bases to trimming and J lost 7 bases; unmatched junction nucleotides: 7. The CDR3 coding sequence is TGCAGCCTGGTGGGACTAGCGGGAGTGAATGAGCAGTTCTTC. Translation gives CSLVGLAGVNEQFF.

The chain uses TRBV29-1 and TRBJ2-7, with D maybe TRBD1 (6 bases). In germline, CDR1 is SQVTM, CDR2 ANQGSEA. CDR3 length equals 17 residues. With 7 bases removed from V and 1 base from J, the gap between germline ends came to 26 bases. In nucleotides, the CDR3 is TGCAGCGCCAAATCCCAGGGGACCAGGGCGGGTTCCTACGAGCAGTACTTC. It codes for CSAKSQGTRAGSYEQYF.

In its sample, this clonotype was seen a few times. This chain uses TRBV20-1 with TRBJ2-5; a weak D match, TRBD2 (5 bases). V was shortened by 1 base and J by 5 bases, with 17 bases between the two germline ends. The germline CDR1 and CDR2 sequences are DFQATT and SNEGSKA (reference sequence). This CDR3 spans 15 amino acids. This CDR3 reads CSARVGSDPLETQYF. The CDR3 DNA sequence: TGCAGTGCTAGAGTAGGTAGCGACCCACTTGAGACCCAGTACTTC.

The chain has TRBV29-1 and TRBJ1-2, with no clear D. In germline, CDR1 is SQVTM, CDR2 ANQGSEA. The CDR3 covers 12 residues. The germline V and J ends were trimmed by 4 bases and 8 bases, with 14 bases remaining between them. As DNA, the CDR3 is TGCAGCGTTGGAACACGGGCGGGAGGCTACACCTTC. Amino acid sequence: CSVGTRAGGYTF.

The chain employs TRBV12-3 or TRBV12-4 and TRBJ2-7; TRBD1 might be the D (5 bases). This CDR3 spans 15 amino acids. Trimming stripped 2 bases from V and 0 bases from J, with 11 bases between. CDR3 sequence reads: CASSLKGVDSYEQYF. CDR3 in DNA: TGTGCCAGCAGTTTAAAAGGGGTGGACTCCTACGAGCAGTACTTC.

V usage is TRBV6-2 or TRBV6-3 and J usage is TRBJ2-1, with 9 bases matching TRBD2. The CDR3 has 14 amino acids. Trimming cost V 1 base and J 9 bases; bases outside gene matches: 4. In germline, CDR1 is MNHEY, CDR2 SVGEGT. The CDR3 sequence is CASSYWREGGEQFF. CDR3 nucleotide sequence: TGTGCCAGCAGTTACTGGCGGGAGGGGGGTGAGCAGTTCTTC.

This clonotype occurred a few times. The chain uses TRBV9 and TRBJ2-3; D may be TRBD1 or TRBD2 (5 bases each). Germline V gives CDR1 SGDLS, CDR2 YYNGEE. Trimming stripped 0 bases from V and 5 bases from J, with 10 bases between. CDR3 size: 14 residues. The CDR3 region is CASSVAGDVDTQYF. The CDR3, as DNA: TGTGCCAGCAGCGTAGCCGGGGACGTAGATACGCAGTATTTT.

The chain links TRBV18 to TRBJ2-3, with D maybe TRBD1 (7 bases). Germline lookup yields CDR1 KGHSH and CDR2 LQKENI. The CDR3 runs 17 residues. The V gene lost 5 bases and the J gene lost 0 bases, with 18 bases spanning the gap. In DNA form, the CDR3 reads TGTGCCAGCTCATCAACTAAGGCGGGACAGAGCACAGATACGCAGTATTTT. It specifies CASSSTKAGQSTDTQYF.

A few counts support this clonotype. V is TRBV28 and J is TRBJ2-3, with D maybe TRBD1 (6 bases). Trimming left V 3 bases short and J 0 bases short, with 13 bases between. In germline, CDR1 is MDHEN, CDR2 SYDVKM. The CDR3 is made up of 16 amino acids. The CDR3 reads CASSFGIGGSTDTQYF. For the CDR3, the DNA is TGTGCCAGCAGTTTCGGAATAGGGGGAAGCACAGATACGCAGTATTTT.

This clonotype has ten or more counts. V and J are TRBV6-5 and TRBJ2-1; 9 bases match TRBD1. The germline V gene encodes CDR1 MNHEY and CDR2 SVGAGI. The J segment lost 9 bases and the V segment lost 5 bases, leaving 5 bases of the junction unmatched. The CDR3 runs 13 residues. The CDR3 here is CASSRDRVGEQFF. The DNA for the CDR3 is TGTGCCAGCAGTCGGGACAGGGTTGGTGAGCAGTTCTTC.